This TCR beta chain is drawn from a study of blood T cell repertoires in COVID-19 (TCRdb year 2020). For the study in its entirety: Collaborator samples came from the United States, Italy and Spain and covered acute and convalescent phases of COVID-19. The material from the prospective study consisted of cDNA or gDNA derived from T cells, B-cell-depleted T cells, or PBMCs. Subjects who had been exposed to COVID-19, were actively infected with it, or had recovered from it provided the deeply sampled blood TCRbeta repertoires that made up the dataset. The repertoires were released in a freely available public database meant as a resource for research on the immune response to SARS-CoV-2. The samples were drawn from two sources: the first 160 participants of the ongoing ImmuneRACE study, and 1,000 to 1,500 subjects contributed by 6 global collaborators. A de-identified subject ID, COVID-19 status, age in years and sex were almost always included in the sample metadata. Where available, HLA class I and class II types were obtained from metadata supplied by the sample provider rather than from assay-based typing.

Results and caveats for the whole study, not just this receptor: The amount of clinical and demographic metadata varied by source and participant and was provided uncurated.

Collaborating institutions collected whole blood in K2EDTA tubes following their own protocols. Collaborator samples were shipped for TCRbeta analysis as frozen whole blood, isolated PBMCs, or DNA extracted from either sample type. The CDR3 holds 14 amino acids from the cysteine to the phenylalanine. Kept here is only the CDR3 DNA, which spans 42 bases and is read in frame from base 1. For this chain, trimming is 3 bases at the V end and 9 bases at the J end, and the number of junction bases without a gene match is 8. The germline V gene specifies SGHAT as CDR1 and FQNNGV as CDR2. Regarding this clone: Its antigen remains unidentified. Base-call qualities are not available, and no considerably larger clone is one nucleotide away.

TCRbeta CDR3 regions were amplified from genomic DNA by means of the immunoSEQ Assay, a bias-controlled multiplex PCR. The study's processing was this. The number of nucleated cells in each sample was estimated by amplification of reference gene primers within the assay. To quantify the absolute abundance of each unique TCRbeta CDR3 rearrangement, sequence reads were collapsed and filtered. For each sample, productive Simpson clonality was calculated as the square root of Simpson's diversity index over productive rearrangements. Here the immuneACCESS table is served through TCRdb, limited to in-frame sequences with V and J called. Missing clones are a known gap in these copies; in checked studies unresolved V genes cover under half, and the rest lacks a known reason. The V and J calls and clone size were taken over from that table, and D and trimming were inferred from the DNA. In this sample the table shows over 45,000 clones, around 78% of which occur a single time. Around 12% of the sample belongs to the ten largest clones.

The specimen sequenced was peripheral blood. The sequence is built from TRBV11-2 and TRBJ1-2; TRBD1 aligns with 9 central bases. This sequence originates from a human donor in a cohort sampled during active COVID-19. The DNA is TGTGCCAGCAGCTTCGGGACAGGGAGGCTGAGCTACACCTTC. Its protein reads: CASSFGTGRLSYTF.